This T cell receptor (beta chain) was sequenced for a study of blood T cell repertoires in COVID-19. As for the study in general: The study drew acute and convalescent COVID-19 samples from the United States, Italy and Spain. PBMCs, B-cell-depleted T cells, or T cells were the source of the cDNA or gDNA that made up the material.

The CDR3 runs 14 residues. Repertoires were generated with immunoSEQ multiplex PCR, while TCRdb's copy carries only in-frame clones and drops some. The sample lists about 120,000 clones, about 85% occurring once. Sequences were obtained from peripheral blood. The J gene is TRBJ2-3, the V gene TRBV21-1; TRBD1 is taken as the D call from the table, unchecked against the DNA. TRBV21-1 is listed as a pseudogene. This receptor was identified in a man in his sixties with acute or convalescent COVID-19. CDR3 coding DNA: TGTGCCAGCAGCATACAGGGGGGAACAGATACGCAGTATTTT. It specifies CASSIQGGTDTQYF.